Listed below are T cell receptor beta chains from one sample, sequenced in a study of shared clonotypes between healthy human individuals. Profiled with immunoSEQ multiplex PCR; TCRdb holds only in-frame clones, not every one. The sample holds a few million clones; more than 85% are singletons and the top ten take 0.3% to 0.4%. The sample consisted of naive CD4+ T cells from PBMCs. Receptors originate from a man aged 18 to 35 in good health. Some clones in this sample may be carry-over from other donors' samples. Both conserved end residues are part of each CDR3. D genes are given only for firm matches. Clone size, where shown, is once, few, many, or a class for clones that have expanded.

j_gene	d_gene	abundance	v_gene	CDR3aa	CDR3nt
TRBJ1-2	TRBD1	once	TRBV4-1	CASSYPGQGRSYTF	TGCGCCAGCAGCTATCCGGGACAGGGGAGGAGCTACACCTTC
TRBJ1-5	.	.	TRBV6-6	CASRRIPGDQPQHF	TGTGCCAGCAGACGGATCCCAGGGGATCAGCCCCAGCATTTT
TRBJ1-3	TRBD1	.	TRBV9	CASSPRDRGNTIYF	TGTGCCAGCAGCCCCCGGGACAGGGGGAACACCATATATTTT
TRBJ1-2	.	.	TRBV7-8	CASSLTPGGRIAF	TGTGCCAGCAGCTTAACCCCGGGGGGTCGTATCGCCTTC
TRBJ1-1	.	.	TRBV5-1	CASSSTATNTEAFF	TGCGCCAGCAGCTCGACAGCCACCAACACTGAAGCTTTCTTT
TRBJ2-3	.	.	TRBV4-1	CASSQEEGPSTDTQYF	TGCGCCAGCAGCCAAGAAGAGGGACCAAGCACAGATACGCAGTATTTT
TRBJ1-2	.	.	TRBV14	CASSRSMESYTF	TGTGCCAGCAGCCGGTCAATGGAGAGCTACACCTTC
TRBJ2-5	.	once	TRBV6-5	CASSYVGRQETQYF	TGTGCCAGCAGTTACGTGGGACGGCAAGAGACCCAGTACTTC
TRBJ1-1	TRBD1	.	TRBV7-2	CASSPRDRRPNTEAFF	TGTGCCAGCAGCCCGAGGGACAGGCGACCGAACACTGAAGCTTTCTTT
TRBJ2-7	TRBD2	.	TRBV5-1	CASSLQRGPYEQYF	TGCGCCAGCAGCCTACAGCGGGGGCCCTACGAGCAGTACTTC
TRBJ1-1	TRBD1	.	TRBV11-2	CASSRLRQGGITEAFF	TGTGCCAGCAGTAGACTCCGACAGGGGGGGATCACTGAAGCTTTCTTT
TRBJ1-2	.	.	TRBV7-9	CASSLEGRDYGYTF	TGTGCCAGCAGCTTAGAGGGCAGGGACTATGGCTACACCTTC
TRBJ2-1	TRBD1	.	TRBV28	CAIQGNNEQFF	TGTGCCATACAGGGGAACAATGAGCAGTTCTTC
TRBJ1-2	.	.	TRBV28	CASIGGVWGYTF	TGTGCCAGCATAGGGGGAGTTTGGGGCTACACCTTC
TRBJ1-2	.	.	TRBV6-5	CASSYRGYGYTF	TGTGCCAGCAGTTACCGGGGATACGGCTACACCTTC
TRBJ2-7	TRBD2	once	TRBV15	CATSRNSGRSYEQYF	TGTGCCACCAGCAGAAATAGCGGGAGATCCTACGAGCAGTACTTC
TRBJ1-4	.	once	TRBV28	CASSFAVGTNEKLFF	TGTGCCAGCAGTTTCGCGGTTGGGACTAATGAAAAACTGTTTTTT
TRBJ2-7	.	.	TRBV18	CASSPRGNSYEQYF	TGTGCCAGCTCACCAAGGGGGAATTCCTACGAGCAGTACTTC
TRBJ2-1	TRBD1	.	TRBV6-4	CASSADRGLSRGSYNEQFF	TGTGCCAGCAGTGCAGACAGGGGGCTTTCGCGGGGCTCCTACAATGAGCAGTTCTTC
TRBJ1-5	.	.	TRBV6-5	CASSPRESSNQPQHF	TGTGCCAGCAGCCCCAGGGAGTCTAGCAATCAGCCCCAGCATTTT
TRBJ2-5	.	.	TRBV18	CASSFGTLGTQYF	TGTGCCAGCTCATTCGGGACTCTCGGGACCCAGTACTTC
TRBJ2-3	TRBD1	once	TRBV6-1	CASREQGATDTQYF	TGTGCCAGCAGAGAACAGGGGGCCACAGATACGCAGTATTTT
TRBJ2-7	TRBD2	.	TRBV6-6	CASSMSGSLNEQYF	TGTGCCAGCAGTATGAGCGGGAGTTTAAACGAGCAGTACTTC
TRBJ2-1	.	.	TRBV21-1	CASSSPFAYNEQFF	TGTGCCAGCAGCTCCCCATTCGCCTACAATGAGCAGTTCTTC
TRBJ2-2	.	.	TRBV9	CASSVQGGTGELFF	TGTGCCAGCAGCGTCCAGGGTGGAACCGGGGAGCTGTTTTTT
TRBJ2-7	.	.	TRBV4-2	CASSQDLEQYF	TGTGCCAGCAGCCAAGATCTCGAGCAGTACTTC
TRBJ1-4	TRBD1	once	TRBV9	CASSKAGGDRGREKLFF	TGTGCCAGCAGCAAGGCGGGAGGGGACAGGGGGCGAGAAAAACTGTTTTTT
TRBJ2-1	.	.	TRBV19	CASSPPSSYNEQFF	TGTGCCAGTAGTCCACCGAGCTCCTACAATGAGCAGTTCTTC
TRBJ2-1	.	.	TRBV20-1	CSGAQHNEQFF	TGCAGTGGTGCTCAACACAATGAGCAGTTCTTC
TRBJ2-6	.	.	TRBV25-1	CASSEASGANVLTF	TGTGCCAGCAGTGAGGCCTCTGGGGCCAACGTCCTGACTTTC
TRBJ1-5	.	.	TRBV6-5	CASQSPGWGQPQHF	TGTGCCAGCCAAAGCCCAGGGTGGGGACAGCCCCAGCATTTT
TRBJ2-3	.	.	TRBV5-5	CASSLAQSSTDTQYF	TGTGCCAGCAGCTTGGCCCAGAGTAGCACAGATACGCAGTATTTT
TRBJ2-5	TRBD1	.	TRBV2	CASSYIPGQGGMTQYF	TGTGCCAGCAGTTATATACCGGGACAGGGGGGGATGACCCAGTACTTC
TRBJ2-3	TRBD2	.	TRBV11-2	CASSLEGGRRTDTQYF	TGTGCCAGCAGCTTAGAGGGCGGGAGGCGCACAGATACGCAGTATTTT
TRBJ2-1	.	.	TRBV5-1	CASSLQQVASYNEQFF	TGCGCCAGCAGCTTGCAACAGGTAGCCTCCTACAATGAGCAGTTCTTC
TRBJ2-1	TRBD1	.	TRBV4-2	CASSQASGQGNNEQFF	TGTGCCAGCAGCCAAGCGTCGGGACAGGGGAACAATGAGCAGTTCTTC
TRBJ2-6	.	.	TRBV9	CASSPRTYSGANVLTF	TGTGCCAGCAGCCCCAGGACCTACTCTGGGGCCAACGTCCTGACTTTC
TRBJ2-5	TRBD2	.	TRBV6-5	CASSFSTSGTGTQYF	TGTGCCAGCAGTTTTTCGACTAGCGGGACGGGGACCCAGTACTTC
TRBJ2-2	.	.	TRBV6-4	CASSARAGNTGELFF	TGTGCCAGCAGTGCGAGGGCAGGTAACACCGGGGAGCTGTTTTTT
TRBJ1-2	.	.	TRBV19	CASSIARGNYGYTF	TGTGCCAGTAGTATCGCCAGGGGTAACTATGGCTACACCTTC
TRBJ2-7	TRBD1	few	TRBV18	CASSPGQGHSYEQYF	TGTGCCAGCTCACCGGGACAGGGGCACTCCTACGAGCAGTACTTC
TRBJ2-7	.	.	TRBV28	CASSSTNTYEQYF	TGTGCCAGCAGTTCGACGAATACTTACGAGCAGTACTTC
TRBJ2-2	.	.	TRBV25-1	CASSESPGRANTGELFF	TGTGCCAGCAGTGAATCACCAGGTCGCGCGAACACCGGGGAGCTGTTTTTT
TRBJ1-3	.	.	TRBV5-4	CASSSPPGSTSGNTIYF	TGTGCCAGCAGCTCCCCCCCGGGGTCTACGTCTGGAAACACCATATATTTT
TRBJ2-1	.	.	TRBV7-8	CASSPTGSRQFF	TGTGCCAGCAGCCCCACAGGTTCGCGGCAGTTCTTC
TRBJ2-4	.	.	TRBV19	CASQGLAKNIQYF	TGTGCCAGCCAGGGTTTGGCCAAAAACATTCAGTACTTC
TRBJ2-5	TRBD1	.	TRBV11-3	CASSRSTGEETQYF	TGTGCCAGCAGCCGCTCGACAGGGGAGGAGACCCAGTACTTC
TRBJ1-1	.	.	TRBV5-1	CASSPGWTEAFF	TGCGCCAGCAGCCCAGGTTGGACTGAAGCTTTCTTT